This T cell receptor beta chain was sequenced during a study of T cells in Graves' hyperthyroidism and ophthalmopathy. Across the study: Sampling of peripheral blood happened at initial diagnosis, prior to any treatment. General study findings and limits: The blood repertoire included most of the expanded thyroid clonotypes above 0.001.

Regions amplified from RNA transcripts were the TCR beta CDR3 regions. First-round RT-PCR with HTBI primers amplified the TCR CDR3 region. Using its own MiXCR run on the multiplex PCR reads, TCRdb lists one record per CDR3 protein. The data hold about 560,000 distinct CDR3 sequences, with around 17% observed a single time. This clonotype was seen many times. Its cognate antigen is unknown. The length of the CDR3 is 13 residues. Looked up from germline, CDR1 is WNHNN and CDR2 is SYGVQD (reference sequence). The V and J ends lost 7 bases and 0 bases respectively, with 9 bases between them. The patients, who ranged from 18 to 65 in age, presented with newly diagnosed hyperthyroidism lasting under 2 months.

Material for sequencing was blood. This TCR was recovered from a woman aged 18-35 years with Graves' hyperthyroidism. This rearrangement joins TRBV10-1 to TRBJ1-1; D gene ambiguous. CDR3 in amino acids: CASKQKLNTEAFF. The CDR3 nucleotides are TGCGCCAGCAAACAGAAGCTGAACACTGAAGCTTTCTTT.